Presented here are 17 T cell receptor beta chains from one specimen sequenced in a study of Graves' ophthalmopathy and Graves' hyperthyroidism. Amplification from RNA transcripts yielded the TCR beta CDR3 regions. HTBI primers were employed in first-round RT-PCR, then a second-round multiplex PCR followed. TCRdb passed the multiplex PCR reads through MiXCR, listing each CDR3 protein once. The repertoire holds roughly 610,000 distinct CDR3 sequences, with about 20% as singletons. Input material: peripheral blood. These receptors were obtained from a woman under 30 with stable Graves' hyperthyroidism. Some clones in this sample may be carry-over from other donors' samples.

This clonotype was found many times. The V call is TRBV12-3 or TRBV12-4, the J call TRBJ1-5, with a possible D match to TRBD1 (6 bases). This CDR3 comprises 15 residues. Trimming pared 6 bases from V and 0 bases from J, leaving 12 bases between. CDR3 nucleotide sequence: TGTGCCAGCAGGAACGGACAGTTTAGCAATCAGCCCCAGCATTTT. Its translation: CASRNGQFSNQPQHF.

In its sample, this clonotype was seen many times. The CDR3 coding sequence is TGCGCCAGCAGCTTGGAGCCGGGGGAGTGGACTGAAGCTTTCTTT. This sequence encodes CASSLEPGEWTEAFF. The rearrangement uses TRBV5-1 and TRBJ1-1; TRBD1 might be the D (5 bases). V shed 0 bases and J shed 5 bases, with 14 bases lying between them. Germline values: CDR1 SGHRS, CDR2 YFSETQ. The CDR3 is 15 amino acids. Combining the CDR3 with reference TRBV5-1 and TRBJ1-1 gives the whole variable domain KAGVTQTPRYLIKTRGQQVTLSCSPISGHRSVSWYQQTPGQGLQFLFEYFSETQRNKGNFPGRFSGRQFSNSRSEMNVSTLELGDSALYLCASSLEPGEWTEAFFGQGTRLTVV.

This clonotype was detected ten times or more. The CDR3: CASSYSRETGENYGYTF. Here the CDR3 DNA reads TGTGCCAGCAGTTACTCGAGGGAGACAGGGGAGAACTATGGCTACACCTTC. The rearrangement joins TRBV6-5 to TRBJ1-2; TRBD1 matches at 8 bases. V shed 0 bases and J 2 bases; nucleotides not matched to a gene: 8. CDR1 and CDR2 from the germline V gene are MNHEY and SVGAGI. The CDR3 has 17 residues.

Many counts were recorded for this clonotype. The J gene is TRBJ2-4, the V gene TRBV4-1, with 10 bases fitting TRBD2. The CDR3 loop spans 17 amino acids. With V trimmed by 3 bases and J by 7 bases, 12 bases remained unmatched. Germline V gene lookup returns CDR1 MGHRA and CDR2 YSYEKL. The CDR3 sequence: CASSQVKERGGQNIQYF. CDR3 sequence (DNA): TGCGCCAGCAGCCAGGTTAAGGAGCGGGGGGGCCAGAACATTCAGTACTTC.

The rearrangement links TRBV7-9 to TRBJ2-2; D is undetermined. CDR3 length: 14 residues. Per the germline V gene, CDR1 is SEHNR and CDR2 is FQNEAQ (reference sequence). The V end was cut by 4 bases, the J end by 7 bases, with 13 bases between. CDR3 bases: TGTGCCAGCAGCTCACCGGGTGTTATCGGGGAGCTGTTTTTT. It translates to CASSSPGVIGELFF.

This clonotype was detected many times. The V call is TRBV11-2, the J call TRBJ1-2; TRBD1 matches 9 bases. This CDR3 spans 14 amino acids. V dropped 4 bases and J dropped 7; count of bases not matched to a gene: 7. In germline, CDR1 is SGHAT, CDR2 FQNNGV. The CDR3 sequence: CASSSGQGFVGYTF. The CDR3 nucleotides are TGTGCCAGCAGCTCGGGACAGGGATTTGTTGGCTACACCTTC.

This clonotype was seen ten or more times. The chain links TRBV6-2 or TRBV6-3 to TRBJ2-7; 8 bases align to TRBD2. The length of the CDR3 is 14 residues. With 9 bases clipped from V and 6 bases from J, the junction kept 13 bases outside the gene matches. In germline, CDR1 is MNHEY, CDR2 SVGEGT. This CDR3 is CASTPAGGDGEQYF. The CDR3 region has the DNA TGTGCCAGTACCCCGGCGGGGGGCGACGGCGAGCAGTACTTC.

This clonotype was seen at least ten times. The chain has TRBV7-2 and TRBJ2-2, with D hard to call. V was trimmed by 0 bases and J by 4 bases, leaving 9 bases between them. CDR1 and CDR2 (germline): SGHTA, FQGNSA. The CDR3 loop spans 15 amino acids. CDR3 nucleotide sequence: TGTGCCAGCAGCTTAGCGATCGGCTTCACCGGGGAGCTGTTTTTT. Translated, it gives CASSLAIGFTGELFF.

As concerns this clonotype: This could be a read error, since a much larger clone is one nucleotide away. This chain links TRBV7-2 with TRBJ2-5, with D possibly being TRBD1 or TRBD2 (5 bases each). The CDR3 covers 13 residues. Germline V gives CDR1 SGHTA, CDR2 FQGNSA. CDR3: CASSGDHQDTQYF. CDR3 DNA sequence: TGTGCCAGCTCTGGGGACCACCAAGATACCCAGTACTTC.

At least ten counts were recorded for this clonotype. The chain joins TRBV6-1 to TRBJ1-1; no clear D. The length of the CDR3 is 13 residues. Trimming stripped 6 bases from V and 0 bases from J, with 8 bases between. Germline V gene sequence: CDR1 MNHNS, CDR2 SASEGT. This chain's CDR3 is CASSNSLNTEAFF. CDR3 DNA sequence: TGTGCCAGCAGCAACAGTCTGAACACTGAAGCTTTCTTT.

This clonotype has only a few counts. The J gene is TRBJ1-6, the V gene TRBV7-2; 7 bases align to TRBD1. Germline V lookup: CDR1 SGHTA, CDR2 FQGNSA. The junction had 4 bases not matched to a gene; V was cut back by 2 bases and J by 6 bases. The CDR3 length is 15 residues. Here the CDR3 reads CASSLYRGPNSPLHF. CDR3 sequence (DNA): TGTGCCAGCAGCTTATACAGGGGTCCTAATTCACCCCTCCACTTT.

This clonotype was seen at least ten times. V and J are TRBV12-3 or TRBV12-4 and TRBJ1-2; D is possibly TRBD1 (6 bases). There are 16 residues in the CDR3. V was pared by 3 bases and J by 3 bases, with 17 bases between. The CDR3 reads CASSFPSRWGHYGYTF. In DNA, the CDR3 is TGTGCCAGCAGTTTTCCCTCTAGGTGGGGGCACTATGGCTACACCTTC.

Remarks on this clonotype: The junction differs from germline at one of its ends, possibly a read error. The CDR3 DNA sequence: TGCTCCAGCAGGGATGGGACAGGGCCCGGGGAGCTGTTTTTT. It specifies CSSRDGTGPGELFF. The chain combines TRBV5-1 with TRBJ2-2; 9 nucleotides line up with TRBD1. Germline V lookup: CDR1 SGHRS, CDR2 YFSETQ. The CDR3 is 14 residues long.

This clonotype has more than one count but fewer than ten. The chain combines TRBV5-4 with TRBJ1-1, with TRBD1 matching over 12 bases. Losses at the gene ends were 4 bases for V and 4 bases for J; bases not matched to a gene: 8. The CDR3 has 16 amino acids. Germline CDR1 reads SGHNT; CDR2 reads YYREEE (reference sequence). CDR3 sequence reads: CASSAEGQGAGTEAFF. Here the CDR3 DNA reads TGTGCCAGCAGCGCCGAGGGACAGGGGGCTGGCACTGAAGCTTTCTTT.

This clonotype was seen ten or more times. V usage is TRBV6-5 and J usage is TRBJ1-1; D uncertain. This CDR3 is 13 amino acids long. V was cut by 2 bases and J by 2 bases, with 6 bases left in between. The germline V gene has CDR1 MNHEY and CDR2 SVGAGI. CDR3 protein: CASSYRKNTEAFF. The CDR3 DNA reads TGTGCCAGCAGTTACCGCAAAAACACTGAAGCTTTCTTT.

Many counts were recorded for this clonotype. The DNA of the CDR3 is TGCGCCAGCAGCTTGTTGGTTGAGAACACTGAAGCTTTCTTT. It is translated as CASSLLVENTEAFF. The chain uses TRBV5-1 and TRBJ1-1; D is uncertain. The CDR3 contains 14 residues. Between the trimmed V and J ends, which lost 1 base and 1 base, there was a span of 8 bases. The germline gives CDR1 SGHRS, CDR2 YFSETQ.

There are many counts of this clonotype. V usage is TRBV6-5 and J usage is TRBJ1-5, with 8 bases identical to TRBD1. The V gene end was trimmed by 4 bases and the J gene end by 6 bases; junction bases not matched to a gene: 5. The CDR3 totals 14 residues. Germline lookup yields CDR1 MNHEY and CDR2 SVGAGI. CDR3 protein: CASSSTGVGQPQHF. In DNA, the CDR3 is TGTGCCAGCAGTTCGACAGGGGTGGGTCAGCCCCAGCATTTT.